The clone carrying this T cell receptor beta chain was seen repeatedly, ten times or more. Its cognate antigen is unknown. V shed 0 bases and J shed 6 bases, with 8 bases lying between them. Germline V gene data show CDR1 as LNHNV and CDR2 as YYDKDF (reference sequence). This CDR3 is built from 13 residues. The entry originates in a study of T cell repertoires in cytomegalovirus infection. In the study overall: Indications came from public TCR beta signatures; they pointed to CMV infection and to a matching HLA type. Overall study findings and caveats: Of the TCR beta families, the public ones yielded a cumulative frequency that identified carriers of CMV plus the relevant HLA. The ex vivo response was dominated by HLA-C-restricted CMV-specific TCR beta clonotypes.

TCRdb called the reads again in MiXCR, with one record for every CDR3 protein. The data contain approximately 500,000 distinct CDR3 sequences, more than 15% of them singletons. Sample: CD8+ T cells from PBMCs. The rearrangement joins TRBV15 to TRBJ1-1; D not resolved. The TCR was taken from a human donor in good health (CMV status not recorded). Some clones in this sample may be carry-over from other donors' samples. The chain's CDR3 is CATSRDWGPEAFF. The CDR3 nucleotides are TGTGCCACCAGCAGAGATTGGGGTCCTGAAGCTTTCTTT.